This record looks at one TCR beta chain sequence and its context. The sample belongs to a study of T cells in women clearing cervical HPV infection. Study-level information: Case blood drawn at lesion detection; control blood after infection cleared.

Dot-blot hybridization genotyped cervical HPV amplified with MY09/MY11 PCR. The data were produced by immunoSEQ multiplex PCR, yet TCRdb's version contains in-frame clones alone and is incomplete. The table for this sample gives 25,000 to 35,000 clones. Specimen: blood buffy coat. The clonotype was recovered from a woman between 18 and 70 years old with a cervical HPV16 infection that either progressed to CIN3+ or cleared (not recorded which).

The CDR3 is CASSSDYNSPLFF. The CDR3 DNA, read in part, is TGTGCCAGCAGCTCAGACTATAATTCACCG. V and J are TRBV7-3 and TRBJ2-2; D possibly corresponds to TRBD2 (5 bases). The read comes to an end 3 residues before the CDR3 does, leaving the germline J gene to fill in the end. Germline loops: CDR1 SGHTA, CDR2 FQGTGA. CDR3 length: 13 amino acids.